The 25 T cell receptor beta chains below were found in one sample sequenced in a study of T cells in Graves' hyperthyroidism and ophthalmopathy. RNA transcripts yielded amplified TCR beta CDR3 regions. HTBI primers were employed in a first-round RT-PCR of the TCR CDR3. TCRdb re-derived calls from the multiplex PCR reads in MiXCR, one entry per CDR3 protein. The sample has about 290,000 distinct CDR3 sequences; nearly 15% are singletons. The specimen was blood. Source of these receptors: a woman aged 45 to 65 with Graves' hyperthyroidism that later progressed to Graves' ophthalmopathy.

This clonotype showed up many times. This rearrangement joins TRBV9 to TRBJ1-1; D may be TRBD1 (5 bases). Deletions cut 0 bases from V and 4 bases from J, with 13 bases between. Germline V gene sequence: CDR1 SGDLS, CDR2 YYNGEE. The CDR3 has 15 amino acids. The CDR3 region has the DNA TGTGCCAGCAGCGTAGGGTCAGGGTCGACCACTGAAGCTTTCTTT. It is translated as CASSVGSGSTTEAFF.

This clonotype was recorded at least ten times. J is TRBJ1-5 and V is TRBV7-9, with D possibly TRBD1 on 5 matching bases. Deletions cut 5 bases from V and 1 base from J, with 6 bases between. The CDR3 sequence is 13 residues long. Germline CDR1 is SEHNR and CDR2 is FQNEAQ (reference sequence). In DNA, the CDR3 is TGTGCCAGCAGCCGGACAAGCAATCAGCCCCAGCATTTT. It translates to CASSRTSNQPQHF.

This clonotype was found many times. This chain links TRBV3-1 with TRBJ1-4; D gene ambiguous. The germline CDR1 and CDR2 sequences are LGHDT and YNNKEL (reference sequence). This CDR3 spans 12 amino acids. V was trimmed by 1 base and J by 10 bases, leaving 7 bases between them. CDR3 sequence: CASSQGRLKLFF. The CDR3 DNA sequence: TGTGCCAGCAGCCAAGGCCGACTAAAACTGTTTTTT.

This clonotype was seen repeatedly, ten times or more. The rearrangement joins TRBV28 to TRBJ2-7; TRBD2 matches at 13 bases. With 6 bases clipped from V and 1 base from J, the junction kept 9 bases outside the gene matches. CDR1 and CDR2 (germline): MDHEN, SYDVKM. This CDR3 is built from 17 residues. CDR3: CASSPSTLAGGSYEQYF. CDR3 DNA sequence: TGTGCCAGCAGCCCTTCCACACTAGCGGGAGGGTCCTACGAGCAGTACTTC.

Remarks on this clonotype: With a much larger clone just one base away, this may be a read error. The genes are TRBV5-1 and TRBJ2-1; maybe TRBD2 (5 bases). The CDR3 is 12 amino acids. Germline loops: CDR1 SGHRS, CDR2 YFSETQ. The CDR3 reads CVSALGGNEQFF. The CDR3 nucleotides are TGCGTCAGCGCCCTCGGAGGCAATGAGCAGTTCTTC.

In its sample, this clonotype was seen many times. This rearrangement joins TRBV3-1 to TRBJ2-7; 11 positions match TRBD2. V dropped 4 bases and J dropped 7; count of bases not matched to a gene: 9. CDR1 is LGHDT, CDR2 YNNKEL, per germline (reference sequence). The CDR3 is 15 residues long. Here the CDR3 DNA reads TGTGCCAGCAGCCCAATAGCGGGAGGGCCAGGGGAGCAGTACTTC. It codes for CASSPIAGGPGEQYF.

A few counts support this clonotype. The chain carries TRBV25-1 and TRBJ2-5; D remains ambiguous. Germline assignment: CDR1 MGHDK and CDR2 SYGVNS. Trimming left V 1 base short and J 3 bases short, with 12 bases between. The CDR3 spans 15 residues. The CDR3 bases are TGTGCCAGCAGTGAATTAAGCACGACCAAAGAGACCCAGTACTTC. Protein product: CASSELSTTKETQYF. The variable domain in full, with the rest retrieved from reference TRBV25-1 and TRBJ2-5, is EADIYQTPRYLVIGTGKKITLECSQTMGHDKMYWYQQDPGMELHLIHYSYGVNSTEKGDLSSESTVSRIRTEHFPLTLESARPSHTSQYLCASSELSTTKETQYFGPGTRLLVL.

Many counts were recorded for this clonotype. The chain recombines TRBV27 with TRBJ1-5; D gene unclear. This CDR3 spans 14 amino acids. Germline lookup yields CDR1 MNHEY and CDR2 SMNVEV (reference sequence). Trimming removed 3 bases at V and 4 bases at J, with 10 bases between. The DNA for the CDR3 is TGTGCCAGCAGTTTCGGGATACCTAATCAGCCCCAGCATTTT. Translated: CASSFGIPNQPQHF.

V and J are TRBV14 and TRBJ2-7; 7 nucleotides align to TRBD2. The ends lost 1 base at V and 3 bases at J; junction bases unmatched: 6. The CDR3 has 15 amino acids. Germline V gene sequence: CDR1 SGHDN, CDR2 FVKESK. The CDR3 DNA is TGTGCCAGCAGCCAAGCAATCGGCGGGGGCTACGAGCAGTACTTC. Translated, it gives CASSQAIGGGYEQYF.

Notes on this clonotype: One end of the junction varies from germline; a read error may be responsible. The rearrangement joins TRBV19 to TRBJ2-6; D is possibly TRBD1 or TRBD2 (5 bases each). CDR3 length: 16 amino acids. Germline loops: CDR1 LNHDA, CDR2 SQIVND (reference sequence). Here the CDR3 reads CASSRTRSSGANALTF. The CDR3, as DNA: TGTGCCAGTAGTAGGACAAGATCATCCGGGGCCAACGCCCTGACTTTC.

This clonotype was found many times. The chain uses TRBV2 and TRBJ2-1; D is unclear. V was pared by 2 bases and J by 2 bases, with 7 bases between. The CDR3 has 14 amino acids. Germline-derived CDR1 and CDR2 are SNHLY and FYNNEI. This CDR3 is CASSEKGAYNEQFF. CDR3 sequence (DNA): TGTGCCAGCAGTGAAAAGGGCGCCTACAATGAGCAGTTCTTC.

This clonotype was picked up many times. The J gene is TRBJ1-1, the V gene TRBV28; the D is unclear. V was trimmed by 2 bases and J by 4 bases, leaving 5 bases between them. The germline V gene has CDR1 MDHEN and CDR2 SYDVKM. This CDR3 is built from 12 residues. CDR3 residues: CASSLRLTEAFF. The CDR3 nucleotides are TGTGCCAGCAGTTTAAGGCTCACTGAAGCTTTCTTT.

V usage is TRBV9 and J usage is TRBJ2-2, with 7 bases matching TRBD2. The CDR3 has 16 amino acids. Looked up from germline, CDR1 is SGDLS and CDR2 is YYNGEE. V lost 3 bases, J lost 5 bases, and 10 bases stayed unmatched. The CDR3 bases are TGTGCCAGCAGCGCCGCCGGGCTAGCGGATACCGGGGAGCTGTTTTTT. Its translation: CASSAAGLADTGELFF.

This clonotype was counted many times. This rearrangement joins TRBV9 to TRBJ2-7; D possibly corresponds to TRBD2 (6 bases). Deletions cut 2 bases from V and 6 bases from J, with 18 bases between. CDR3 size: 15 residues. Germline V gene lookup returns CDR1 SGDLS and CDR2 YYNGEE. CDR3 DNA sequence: TGTGCCAGCAGCGTTACCGGGACTTCTTTGGCCGAGCAGTACTTC. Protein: CASSVTGTSLAEQYF.

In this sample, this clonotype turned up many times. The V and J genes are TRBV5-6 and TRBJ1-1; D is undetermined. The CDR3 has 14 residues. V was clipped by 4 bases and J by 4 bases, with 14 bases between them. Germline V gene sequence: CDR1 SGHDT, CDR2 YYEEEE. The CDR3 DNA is TGTGCCAGCAGCCCTTTATGGAGGAGCACTGAAGCTTTCTTT. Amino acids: CASSPLWRSTEAFF.

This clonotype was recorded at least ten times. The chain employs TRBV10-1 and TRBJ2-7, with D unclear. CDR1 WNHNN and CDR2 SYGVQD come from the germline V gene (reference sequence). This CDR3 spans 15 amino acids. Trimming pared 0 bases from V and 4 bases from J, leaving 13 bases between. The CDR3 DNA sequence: TGCGCCAGCAGTGAGTCTGTCGCGCAGAATTACGAGCAGTACTTC. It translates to CASSESVAQNYEQYF.

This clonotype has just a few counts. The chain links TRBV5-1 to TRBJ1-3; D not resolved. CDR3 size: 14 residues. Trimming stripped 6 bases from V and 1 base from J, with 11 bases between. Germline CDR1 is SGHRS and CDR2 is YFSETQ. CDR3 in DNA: TGCGCCAGCACTGCCGCCCCATCTGGAAACACCATATATTTT. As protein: CASTAAPSGNTIYF.

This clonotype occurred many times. DNA of the CDR3: TGTGCCAGCAGTCCGGGAGGGCGGGAAGATACGCAGTATTTT. This codes for CASSPGGREDTQYF. The chain has TRBV12-3 or TRBV12-4 and TRBJ2-3; 8 positions match TRBD2. There are 14 residues in the CDR3. J lost 5 bases, V lost 5 bases, and 6 bases had no gene match.

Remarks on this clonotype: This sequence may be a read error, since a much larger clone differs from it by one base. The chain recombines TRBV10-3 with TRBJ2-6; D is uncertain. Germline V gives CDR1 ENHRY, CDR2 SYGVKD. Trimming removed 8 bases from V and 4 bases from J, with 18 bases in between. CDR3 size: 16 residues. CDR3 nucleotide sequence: TGTGCCATCCCGGGCCCATCGGAACAGGGGGCCAACGTCCTGACTTTC. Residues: CAIPGPSEQGANVLTF.

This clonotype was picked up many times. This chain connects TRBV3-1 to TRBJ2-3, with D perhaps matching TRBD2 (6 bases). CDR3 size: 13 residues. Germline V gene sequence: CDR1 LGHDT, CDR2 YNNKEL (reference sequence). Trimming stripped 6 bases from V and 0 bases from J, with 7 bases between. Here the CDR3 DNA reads TGTGCCAGCAGGAGCGGGAGCACAGATACGCAGTATTTT. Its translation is CASRSGSTDTQYF.

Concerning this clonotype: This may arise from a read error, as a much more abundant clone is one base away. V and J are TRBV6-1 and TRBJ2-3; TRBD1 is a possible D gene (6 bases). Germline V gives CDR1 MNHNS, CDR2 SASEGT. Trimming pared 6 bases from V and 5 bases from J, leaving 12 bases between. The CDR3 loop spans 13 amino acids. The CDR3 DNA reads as TGTGCCAGCAGATCTATAGGGGGAGATACGCAGTATTTT. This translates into CASRSIGGDTQYF.

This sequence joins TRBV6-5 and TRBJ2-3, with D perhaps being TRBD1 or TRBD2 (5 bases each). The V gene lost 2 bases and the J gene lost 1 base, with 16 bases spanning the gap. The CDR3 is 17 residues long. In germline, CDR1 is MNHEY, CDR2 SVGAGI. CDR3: CASSYRWGPSGTDTQYF. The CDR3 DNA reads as TGTGCCAGCAGTTACCGATGGGGACCCTCCGGCACAGATACGCAGTATTTT.

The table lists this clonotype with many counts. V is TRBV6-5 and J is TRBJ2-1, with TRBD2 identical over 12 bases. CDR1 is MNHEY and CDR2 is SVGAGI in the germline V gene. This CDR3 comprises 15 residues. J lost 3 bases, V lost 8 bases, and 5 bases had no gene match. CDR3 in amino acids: CASGLLAGGYNEQFF. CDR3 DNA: TGTGCCAGCGGGTTACTAGCGGGAGGCTACAATGAGCAGTTCTTC.

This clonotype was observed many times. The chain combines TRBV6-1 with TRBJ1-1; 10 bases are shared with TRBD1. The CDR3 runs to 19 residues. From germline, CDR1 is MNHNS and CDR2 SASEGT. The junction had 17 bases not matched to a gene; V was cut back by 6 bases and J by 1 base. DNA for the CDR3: TGTGCCAGCAGGTCCGGGACAGGGGACGGAGTCGGGGGGAACACTGAAGCTTTCTTT. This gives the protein CASRSGTGDGVGGNTEAFF.

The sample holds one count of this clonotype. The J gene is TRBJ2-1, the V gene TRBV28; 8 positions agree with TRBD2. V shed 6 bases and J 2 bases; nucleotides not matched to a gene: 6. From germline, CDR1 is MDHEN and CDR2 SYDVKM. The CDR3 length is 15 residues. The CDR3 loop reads CASRATSVTYNEQFF. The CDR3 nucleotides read TGTGCCAGCAGGGCGACTAGCGTAACCTACAATGAGCAGTTCTTC. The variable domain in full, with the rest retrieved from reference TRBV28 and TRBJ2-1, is DVKVTQSSRYLVKRTGEKVFLECVQDMDHENMFWYRQDPGLGLRLIYFSYDVKMKEKGDIPEGYSVSREKKERFSLILESASTNQTSMYLCASRATSVTYNEQFFGPGTRLTVL.